The rows below give T cell receptor beta chains drawn from one sample of a study of control samples from healthy donors and cancer patients. The repertoire was sequenced with immunoSEQ multiplex PCR; TCRdb's copy has only in-frame clones and lacks some. The data show about 120,000 clones, with approximately 93% seen just once and around 7.6% held by the top ten. Sequences were obtained from blood. These receptor sequences come from a woman aged 18 to 35 in good health. The CDR3 runs from the conserved cysteine through the conserved F or W. A D gene is named only where the DNA matches it firmly. Where a row states a size, it is once, few, many or the class of an expanded clone; other rows omit it.

j_gene | v_gene | abundance | d_gene | CDR3aa | CDR3nt
TRBJ2-7 | TRBV19 | . | TRBD2 | CASSILNSGSLGEQYF | TGTGCCAGTAGTATACTAAATAGCGGGAGTCTAGGAGAGCAGTACTTC
TRBJ2-7 | TRBV4-3 | . | TRBD1 | CASSQGTGTYEQYF | TGCGCCAGCAGCCAAGGGACAGGAACCTACGAGCAGTACTTC
TRBJ2-3 | TRBV7-9 | . | . | CATEVRLVTDTQYF | TGTGCCACCGAGGTTCGACTAGTTACAGATACGCAGTATTTT
TRBJ2-3 | TRBV9 | . | TRBD2 | CASSVEGLAGGTDTQYF | TGTGCCAGCAGCGTAGAGGGACTAGCGGGGGGCACAGATACGCAGTATTTT
TRBJ2-2 | TRBV4-3 | . | . | CASSHLWNTGELFF | TGCGCCAGCAGCCATCTATGGAACACCGGGGAGCTGTTTTTT
TRBJ1-1 | TRBV19 | . | TRBD1 | CASSALGQGRPEAFF | TGTGCCAGTAGTGCCCTAGGACAGGGCCGACCTGAAGCTTTCTTT
TRBJ2-3 | TRBV9 | . | TRBD2 | CASSVAGLAGVQTTDTQYF | TGTGCCAGCAGCGTAGCCGGACTAGCGGGGGTGCAGACCACAGATACGCAGTATTTT
TRBJ2-7 | TRBV3-1/TRBV3-2 | . | . | CASSQDTGTYEQYF | TGTGCCAGCAGCCAAGATACAGGGACCTACGAGCAGTACTTC
TRBJ1-1 | TRBV2 | . | TRBD1 | CATNRDRGMNTEAFF | TGTGCCACCAACCGGGACAGGGGTATGAACACTGAAGCTTTCTTT
TRBJ1-2 | TRBV11-2 | . | TRBD1 | CAKSTGGYLYGYTF | TGTGCCAAGTCAACAGGGGGCTATCTCTATGGCTACACCTTC
TRBJ2-7 | TRBV30 | . | . | CAWSPSNEQYF | TGTGCCTGGAGCCCTTCAAACGAGCAGTACTTC
TRBJ1-1 | TRBV7-3 | . | TRBD1 | CASSLGQGNTEAFF | TGTGCCAGCAGCTTGGGACAGGGGAACACTGAAGCTTTCTTT
TRBJ2-1 | TRBV6-6 | . | . | CASSTPGSSYNEQFF | TGTGCCAGCAGTACCCCAGGGAGCTCCTACAATGAGCAGTTCTTC
TRBJ1-2 | TRBV7-2 | once | . | CASSYQGRGYTF | TGTGCCAGCAGCTACCAGGGTCGGGGCTACACCTTC
TRBJ2-2 | TRBV5-6 | . | . | CASSLVLIQGRTGELFF | TGTGCCAGCAGCTTGGTCCTGATACAGGGACGCACCGGGGAGCTGTTTTTT
TRBJ2-5 | TRBV27 | . | . | CASGKETQYF | TGTGCCAGCGGCAAAGAGACCCAGTACTTC
TRBJ1-3 | TRBV9 | . | . | CASSPGPRGNTIYF | TGTGCCAGCAGTCCAGGGCCCCGGGGAAACACCATATATTTT
TRBJ1-1 | TRBV6-2/TRBV6-3 | . | . | CASSFLSGGVVTEAFF | TGTGCCAGCAGCTTCCTATCGGGGGGCGTAGTCACTGAAGCTTTCTTT
TRBJ2-7 | TRBV6-5 | once | . | CASSYGGAAYEQYF | TGTGCCAGCAGTTACGGAGGCGCAGCCTACGAGCAGTACTTC
TRBJ1-5 | TRBV10-3 | . | . | CAISESTGLFDQPQHF | TGTGCCATCAGTGAGTCGACCGGACTATTCGATCAGCCCCAGCATTTT
TRBJ2-3 | TRBV29-1 | . | . | CSVLGVTRGTDTQYF | TGCAGCGTTTTGGGGGTCACCAGGGGTACAGATACGCAGTATTTT
TRBJ2-1 | TRBV11-3 | . | TRBD2 | CASSRGGFSYNEQFF | TGTGCCAGCAGCCGGGGGGGGTTCTCCTACAATGAGCAGTTCTTC
TRBJ2-3 | TRBV4-3 | . | . | CASSSGGGRGDTQYF | TGCGCCAGCAGCTCCGGGGGCGGGAGAGGAGATACGCAGTATTTT
TRBJ1-6 | TRBV28 | . | . | CASSLPQGHSPLHF | TGTGCCAGCAGTTTACCCCAGGGGCATTCACCCCTCCACTTT
TRBJ1-1 | TRBV7-2 | . | TRBD1 | CASSLAGTGATEAFF | TGTGCCAGCAGCTTAGCTGGGACAGGGGCCACTGAAGCTTTCTTT
TRBJ1-4 | TRBV6-6 | . | . | CASSYAGAAEKLFF | TGTGCCAGCAGTTACGCAGGGGCGGCTGAAAAACTGTTTTTT